These T cell receptor beta chains were read from a single sample in a study of vaccination and CD4 T cells after COVID-19. Via MiXCR, TCRdb re-called the PCR reads, giving one row per CDR3 protein. The table lists 9,500 to 12,000 distinct CDR3 sequences, roughly 25% of them singletons. No antigen has been assigned to these receptors. This specimen consisted of CD4+ T cells from blood, cultured in vitro, obtained after SARS-CoV-2 vaccination. Receptors were obtained from a human donor who had recovered from COVID-19. Both conserved end residues are part of each CDR3. Fields, in order: J gene, clone size, D gene, V gene, CDR3 protein, CDR3 DNA. A D gene is named only where the DNA matches it firmly. For some rows the clone size is stated as once, few or many, or as a class when expanded; others skip it.

TRBJ2-5 | few | TRBD1 | TRBV6-1 | CASRRGGGRQETQYF | TGTGCCAGCCGTCGAGGGGGCGGCAGGCAAGAGACCCAGTACTTC
TRBJ1-1 | NA | NA | TRBV19 | CASSIVTLGNTEAFF | TGTGCCAGTAGTATCGTGACATTAGGGAACACTGAAGCTTTCTTT
TRBJ2-7 | NA | TRBD1 | TRBV5-8 | CASSRGTAYEQYF | TGTGCCAGCAGCCGAGGGACAGCCTACGAGCAGTACTTC
TRBJ2-7 | NA | TRBD1 | TRBV6-2/TRBV6-3 | CASSLDRGYEQYF | TGTGCCAGCAGTTTGGACAGGGGTTACGAGCAGTACTTC
TRBJ2-5 | NA | NA | TRBV25-1 | CASSEGPPSRTQYF | TGTGCCAGCAGTGAAGGGCCCCCTTCACGGACCCAGTACTTC
TRBJ1-2 | few | TRBD1 | TRBV19 | CASSLTGGATGYTF | TGTGCCAGTAGTCTCACAGGGGGAGCTACTGGCTACACCTTC
TRBJ2-5 | few | NA | TRBV21-1 | CASSKMWGAPQGQETQYF | TGTGCCAGCAGCAAAATGTGGGGGGCACCCCAGGGCCAAGAGACCCAGTACTTC
TRBJ2-5 | NA | TRBD1 | TRBV2 | CAMGRETGKETQYF | TGTGCCATGGGGCGTGAGACAGGGAAAGAGACCCAGTACTTC
TRBJ2-5 | NA | TRBD2 | TRBV27 | CASSSVAAGEETQYF | TGTGCCAGCAGTTCTGTAGCAGCGGGAGAGGAGACCCAGTACTTC
TRBJ1-5 | few | NA | TRBV20-1 | CSARDMRSDNQPQHF | TGCAGTGCTAGAGATATGAGGTCGGATAATCAGCCCCAGCATTTT
TRBJ1-2 | once | NA | TRBV2 | CASVIGGAANYGYTF | TGTGCCAGCGTAATAGGGGGGGCGGCTAACTATGGCTACACCTTC
TRBJ1-1 | NA | NA | TRBV6-5 | CASSYGGGRTEAFF | TGTGCCAGCAGTTACGGGGGGGGTAGGACTGAAGCTTTCTTT
TRBJ2-3 | once | TRBD1 | TRBV19 | CASSMTGESADTQYF | TGTGCCAGTAGTATGACAGGGGAGTCCGCAGATACGCAGTATTTT
TRBJ1-6 | NA | NA | TRBV28 | CASKDPGDSPLHF | TGTGCCAGCAAGGACCCAGGCGATTCACCCCTCCACTTT
TRBJ2-1 | few | NA | TRBV27 | CASSSGPGGQFF | TGTGCCAGCAGTTCCGGACCCGGAGGGCAGTTCTTC
TRBJ2-3 | NA | NA | TRBV20-1 | CSAPIGDTQYF | TGCAGTGCCCCTATAGGAGATACGCAGTATTTT
TRBJ2-1 | NA | NA | TRBV4-2 | CASSQELPGYNEQFF | TGTGCCAGCAGCCAAGAACTCCCCGGCTACAATGAGCAGTTCTTC
TRBJ2-7 | few | TRBD2 | TRBV28 | CASTAGLAGVHFTHEQYF | TGTGCCAGCACCGCGGGACTAGCGGGAGTACATTTCACCCACGAGCAGTACTTC
TRBJ2-7 | few | NA | TRBV20-1 | CSARDRRGESSYEQYF | TGCAGTGCTAGAGACCGGCGGGGAGAGAGCTCCTACGAGCAGTACTTC
TRBJ2-2 | NA | TRBD1 | TRBV27 | CASSAPWGQGTGELFF | TGTGCCAGCAGTGCCCCTTGGGGACAGGGCACCGGGGAGCTGTTTTTT
TRBJ2-3 | NA | NA | TRBV6-1 | CASKGITDTQYF | TGTGCCAGCAAAGGGATCACAGATACGCAGTATTTT
TRBJ1-2 | few | NA | TRBV29-1 | CSVEGPGRGYTF | TGCAGCGTTGAGGGACCGGGCAGGGGCTACACCTTC
TRBJ2-1 | NA | NA | TRBV24-1 | CATSDYGGPYNEQFF | TGTGCCACCAGTGATTACGGGGGCCCCTACAATGAGCAGTTCTTC
TRBJ1-6 | medium-sized | NA | TRBV7-9 | CASSPTAKHSPLHF | TGTGCCAGCAGCCCTACTGCTAAACATTCACCCCTCCACTTT
TRBJ1-2 | NA | TRBD1 | TRBV19 | CASSISAGGYPRSGYTF | TGTGCCAGTAGTATTTCCGCAGGGGGCTACCCCCGCTCGGGCTACACCTTC
TRBJ2-7 | NA | NA | TRBV20-1 | CSAYAGQISSYEQYF | TGCAGTGCCTACGCGGGACAAATTAGTAGTTACGAGCAGTACTTC
TRBJ1-6 | medium-sized | NA | TRBV20-1 | CSAPSSNNSPLHF | TGCAGTGCCCCCTCTAGTAATAATTCACCCCTCCACTTT
TRBJ2-3 | few | NA | TRBV6-4 | CASSDSGVSDTQYF | TGTGCCAGCAGTGACTCAGGGGTTTCAGATACGCAGTATTTT
TRBJ2-7 | few | NA | TRBV15 | CATSRDPGAYEQYF | TGTGCCACCAGCAGAGATCCCGGGGCCTACGAGCAGTACTTC
TRBJ2-6 | NA | NA | TRBV11-2 | CASSPGANVLTF | TGTGCCAGCAGCCCTGGGGCCAACGTCCTGACTTTC
TRBJ2-5 | NA | TRBD1 | TRBV11-2 | CASSLDREKTQYF | TGTGCCAGCAGCCTCGACAGGGAAAAGACCCAGTACTTC
TRBJ1-5 | NA | NA | TRBV2 | CASSGWRSNQPQHF | TGTGCCAGCAGTGGATGGCGTAGCAATCAGCCCCAGCATTTT
TRBJ2-5 | few | NA | TRBV6-1 | CASSTDRETQYF | TGTGCCAGCAGTACGGATCGCGAGACCCAGTACTTC
TRBJ1-1 | NA | NA | TRBV7-9 | CASSLTTGNGAEAFF | TGTGCCAGCAGCTTAACCACGGGTAACGGCGCTGAAGCTTTCTTT
TRBJ2-1 | NA | NA | TRBV20-1 | CSAPGTSRYNEQFF | TGCAGCGCTCCCGGGACATCCCGATACAATGAGCAGTTCTTC
TRBJ1-6 | NA | NA | TRBV20-1 | CSARDETTVRSYNSPLHF | TGCAGTGCTAGAGATGAGACGACAGTTCGCTCCTATAATTCACCCCTCCACTTT
TRBJ1-6 | medium-sized | NA | TRBV28 | CASRGWNNSPLHF | TGTGCCAGCCGGGGGTGGAATAATTCACCCCTCCACTTT
TRBJ2-7 | few | NA | TRBV19 | CASSTNRGGYEQYF | TGTGCCAGTAGTACGAACAGGGGAGGCTACGAGCAGTACTTC
TRBJ2-4 | NA | TRBD2 | TRBV20-1 | CSASPGLAGPGGNIQYF | TGCAGTGCTTCCCCGGGACTAGCGGGACCCGGGGGGAACATTCAGTACTTC
TRBJ2-3 | NA | NA | TRBV7-9 | CASSLPRTGGTRTDTQYF | TGTGCCAGCAGCTTACCTAGGACAGGAGGGACTAGAACAGATACGCAGTATTTT
TRBJ2-7 | few | NA | TRBV7-3 | CASSMGISYEQYF | TGTGCCAGCAGCATGGGGATTTCATACGAGCAGTACTTC
TRBJ1-2 | few | NA | TRBV27 | CASSLSTGRYGYTF | TGTGCCAGCAGTTTATCGACAGGTCGATATGGCTACACCTTC
TRBJ2-5 | medium-sized | TRBD2 | TRBV28 | CASSPQRGGGETQYF | TGTGCCAGCAGTCCTCAGCGGGGGGGCGGGGAGACCCAGTACTTC
TRBJ2-7 | few | NA | TRBV6-1 | CASSRGPSSYEQYF | TGTGCCAGCAGCCGAGGCCCTAGCTCCTACGAGCAGTACTTC
TRBJ2-6 | NA | NA | TRBV7-7 | CASSSGQGGSGANVLTF | TGTGCCAGCAGCTCCGGTCAGGGGGGTTCTGGGGCCAACGTCCTGACTTTC
TRBJ2-7 | medium-sized | NA | TRBV7-2 | CATSWVGSSYEQYF | TGTGCCACCTCATGGGTGGGTAGCTCCTACGAGCAGTACTTC
TRBJ1-2 | once | NA | TRBV6-1 | CASSRTTGGRDYGYTF | TGTGCCAGCAGCCGAACTACCGGGGGGCGCGACTATGGCTACACCTTC
TRBJ1-5 | few | TRBD1 | TRBV20-1 | CSASDRGSNQPQHF | TGCAGTGCTTCGGACAGGGGTAGCAATCAGCCCCAGCATTTT
TRBJ2-2 | NA | NA | TRBV10-1 | CASSESVGEELFF | TGCGCCAGCAGTGAGTCGGTGGGAGAGGAGCTGTTTTTT
TRBJ1-1 | few | NA | TRBV6-4 | CASQAGEEAFF | TGTGCCTCTCAGGCAGGGGAGGAAGCTTTCTTT
TRBJ2-5 | few | NA | TRBV11-3 | CASSRGGVGGETQYF | TGTGCCAGCAGCCGAGGAGGGGTAGGTGGAGAGACCCAGTACTTC
TRBJ1-2 | NA | NA | TRBV28 | CASSTTIDYGYTF | TGTGCCAGCAGTACGACAATTGACTATGGCTACACCTTC
TRBJ2-5 | NA | NA | TRBV27 | CASRRQGRGARRNQETQYF | TGTGCCAGCAGGAGACAGGGTCGCGGGGCTCGTCGAAATCAAGAGACCCAGTACTTC
TRBJ1-5 | NA | NA | TRBV28 | CASSLRGRIGAQRSAQHF | TGTGCCAGCAGTTTACGAGGCAGAATCGGGGCCCAACGCTCGGCCCAGCATTTT